The clone carrying this T cell receptor (beta chain) was observed a handful of times. The CDR3 sequence is 16 residues long. CDR1 and CDR2 (germline): KGHSH, LQKENI. The germline V and J ends were trimmed by 0 bases and 0 bases, with 10 bases remaining between them. The entry originates in a study of response to subunit inactivated influenza vaccine. Using its own MiXCR run on the RT-PCR reads, TCRdb lists one record per CDR3 protein. The data show 550,000 to 800,000 distinct CDR3 sequences, approximately 15% seen once. This TCR was recovered from a man between 45 and 60 years old who received an inactivated influenza vaccine. Material: PBMCs from blood, obtained 12 days after vaccination. The chain carries TRBV18 and TRBJ2-3; D remains unclear. CDR3 region: CASSPPKLLSTDTQYF. The CDR3 nucleotides are TGTGCCAGCTCACCACCGAAGCTGCTAAGCACAGATACGCAGTATTTT.